Listed below are T cell receptor beta chains from one sample, sequenced in a study of memory CD4+ T cells and cytomegalovirus serostatus. Profiled with immunoSEQ multiplex PCR; TCRdb holds only in-frame clones, not every one. The table lists about 64,000 clones, around 77% of them singletons. The sequenced sample consisted of memory CD4+ T cells from blood. Receptor source: an adult in good health and CMV-seronegative. Both conserved end residues are part of each CDR3. D genes are given only for firm matches. Size is omitted from some rows. Given values are once, few, many or a class for expanded clones.

>TRBJ1-2|13|.|.|TRBV7-8
TGTGCCAGCAGCCCCTTCCTGGACTATGGCTACACCTTC
CASSPFLDYGYTF
>TRBJ2-7|16|TRBD1|.|TRBV11-2
TGTGCCAGCAGCTTAGACCAGGGACAGGGACTATACGAGCAGTACTTC
CASSLDQGQGLYEQYF
>TRBJ1-5|14|.|.|TRBV7-8
TGTGCCAGCAGCGCAACGCTCGGCAATCAGCCCCAGCATTTT
CASSATLGNQPQHF
>TRBJ2-7|14|.|.|TRBV12-5
TGTGCTAGTGGTACCAGGGAAAATGAGTACGAGCAGTACTTC
CASGTRENEYEQYF
>TRBJ1-5|15|.|few|TRBV18
TGTGCCAGCTCAACAGGGACCGACCAGTATCAGCCCCAGCATTTT
CASSTGTDQYQPQHF
>TRBJ1-1|12|.|.|TRBV7-8
TGTGCCAGCAGCGGGTGGGGGAATGAAGCTTTCTTT
CASSGWGNEAFF
>TRBJ2-3|17|.|.|TRBV7-6
TGTGCCAGCAGCCCCCGCGCTCGGGTCTTAAACACAGATACGCAGTATTTT
CASSPRARVLNTDTQYF
>TRBJ1-2|13|TRBD1|.|TRBV25-1
TGTGCCAGCAGTTACGACAGGGTGAATGGCTACACCTTC
CASSYDRVNGYTF
>TRBJ1-5|15|TRBD1|.|TRBV28
TGTGCCAGCAGTGCCGGGACAGGGGTTTTGCAGCCCCAGCATTTT
CASSAGTGVLQPQHF
>TRBJ2-5|13|TRBD2|.|TRBV6-5
TGTGCCAGCCAGCGGGGGGGAGGAGAGACCCAGTACTTC
CASQRGGGETQYF
>TRBJ1-5|14|.|.|TRBV6-6
TGTGCCAGCAGCCTCGACGGAAGCAATCAGCCCCAGCATTTT
CASSLDGSNQPQHF
>TRBJ1-1|17|TRBD1|.|TRBV6-4
TGTGCCAGCAGTCCATCGCCGGGACAGGGGATGAACACTGAAGCTTTCTTT
CASSPSPGQGMNTEAFF
>TRBJ2-3|15|.|once|TRBV29-1
TGCAGCGTTCAGTCCTACCAAGGCGCCACAGATACGCAGTATTTT
CSVQSYQGATDTQYF
>TRBJ1-1|15|.|.|TRBV18
TGTGCCAGCTCTCCCGGGGGGGGCCGGCACACTGAAGCTTTCTTT
CASSPGGGRHTEAFF
>TRBJ1-5|14|.|.|TRBV5-4
TGTGCCAGCAGCTTGAGGGGGGAAAATCAGCCCCAGCATTTT
CASSLRGENQPQHF
>TRBJ1-1|14|.|.|TRBV5-6
TGTGCCAGCAGCCTCCCATGGGGGAACACTGAAGCTTTCTTT
CASSLPWGNTEAFF
>TRBJ2-7|13|TRBD1|.|TRBV19
TGTGCCGGACCGGGACAGAAGCCCGCCGAGCAGTACTTC
CAGPGQKPAEQYF
>TRBJ2-1|13|.|.|TRBV2
TGTGCCAGCATGGGGGCTCGAACAGGTGGGCAGTTCTTC
CASMGARTGGQFF
>TRBJ2-1|17|TRBD2|.|TRBV11-2
TGTGCCAGCAGCCCAGAAACGGGACTAGCGGTTTACAATGAGCAGTTCTTC
CASSPETGLAVYNEQFF
>TRBJ1-1|15|.|.|TRBV27
TGTGCCAGCAGCCTATCAACAGGGTGGGACACTGAAGCTTTCTTT
CASSLSTGWDTEAFF
>TRBJ1-1|15|TRBD1|.|TRBV29-1
TGCAGCGTTTCTAAAGCCCGGGACAGGGATCCTGAAGCTTTCTTT
CSVSKARDRDPEAFF
>TRBJ2-1|15|TRBD2|medium-sized|TRBV2
TGTGCCAGCAGTGGGTCTAGCGGGGGGTCGAATGAGCAGTTCTTC
CASSGSSGGSNEQFF
>TRBJ2-6|15|TRBD1|.|TRBV7-6
TGTGCCAGCAGCTCAACAGGGGCTGGGGCCAACGTCCTGACTTTC
CASSSTGAGANVLTF
>TRBJ2-3|13|.|.|TRBV30
TGTGCCTGGACGAAACTATATACAGATACGCAGTATTTT
CAWTKLYTDTQYF
>TRBJ1-5|15|.|.|TRBV27
TGTGCCAGCAAGGGGCAGGCAGGCGCCAATCAGCCCCAGCATTTT
CASKGQAGANQPQHF
>TRBJ2-2|15|TRBD1|.|TRBV7-9
TGTGCCAGCACCGTGGACAGGGAGGCCACCGGGGAGCTGTTTTTT
CASTVDREATGELFF
>TRBJ2-7|17|.|.|TRBV2
TGTGCCAGCAGTGAATCGGCACCAGGAAGAGGATCTTACGAGCAGTACTTC
CASSESAPGRGSYEQYF
>TRBJ1-5|13|.|.|TRBV18
TGTGCCAGCTCACCAAGTAACTCCCAGGCCCAGCATTTT
CASSPSNSQAQHF
>TRBJ1-2|14|TRBD1|.|TRBV13
TGTGCCAGCAGCTACAGGGACAGGAGGTATGGCTACACCTTC
CASSYRDRRYGYTF
>TRBJ1-5|15|.|.|TRBV2
TGTGCCAGCAGTGACCGGGTCTTGGTAGGTCAGCCCCAGCATTTT
CASSDRVLVGQPQHF
>TRBJ1-4|13|TRBD1|.|TRBV29-1
TGCAGCGTACAGGGGAATATTAATGAAAAACTGTTTTTT
CSVQGNINEKLFF
>TRBJ2-3|14|.|.|TRBV29-1
TGCAGCGCCGAAACACTAGGAGGCACAGATACGCAGTATTTT
CSAETLGGTDTQYF
>TRBJ1-2|12|.|.|TRBV5-6
TGTGCCAGCAGCTACCCCCCCGGAGGCTACACCTTC
CASSYPPGGYTF
>TRBJ2-3|14|TRBD2|.|TRBV30
TGTGCCTGGAGTGCGGGACTAACGGGAGATACGCAGTATTTT
CAWSAGLTGDTQYF
>TRBJ2-4|19|.|once|TRBV1
TGCACCAGCAGCCAAGCCCCGGGACAGGGGAGGAGGGCCAAAAACATTCAGTACTTC
CTSSQAPGQGRRAKNIQYF
>TRBJ1-4|12|.|.|TRBV19
TGTGCCAGTAGTCGACAGTATGAAAAACTGTTTTTT
CASSRQYEKLFF
>TRBJ1-3|15|TRBD1|few|TRBV30
TGTGCCTGGAGCGGAACGACAGGGGTGGGAAACACCATATATTTT
CAWSGTTGVGNTIYF
>TRBJ1-1|13|.|.|TRBV6-5
TGTGCCAGCAGCCGTAGTCTAACAGTTGAAGCTTTCTTT
CASSRSLTVEAFF
>TRBJ1-1|16|TRBD1|.|TRBV5-1
TGCGCCAGCAGCCCTGGACAGGGCACCTCGAACACTGAAGCTTTCTTT
CASSPGQGTSNTEAFF
>TRBJ2-7|15|.|.|TRBV6-5
TGTGCCAGCAGTTACTCAACCCGGCGGGGGCGAGAGCAGTACTTC
CASSYSTRRGREQYF
>TRBJ2-2|16|.|.|TRBV9
TGTGCCAGCAGCGCCCAGGTGGGGACGAACACCGGGGAGCTGTTTTTT
CASSAQVGTNTGELFF
>TRBJ2-7|13|.|.|TRBV18
TGTGCCAGCTCACCTCAAAGCTCCTACGAGCAGTACTTC
CASSPQSSYEQYF